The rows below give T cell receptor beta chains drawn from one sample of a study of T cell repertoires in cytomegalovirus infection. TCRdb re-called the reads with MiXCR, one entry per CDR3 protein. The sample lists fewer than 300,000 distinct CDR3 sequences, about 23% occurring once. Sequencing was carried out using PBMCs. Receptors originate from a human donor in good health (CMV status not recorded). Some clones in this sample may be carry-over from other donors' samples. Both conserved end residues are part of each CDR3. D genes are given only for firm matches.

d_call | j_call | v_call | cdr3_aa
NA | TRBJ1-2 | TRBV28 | CASSLLRYGYTF
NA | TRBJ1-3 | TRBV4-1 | CASSQDWWAEGNTIYF
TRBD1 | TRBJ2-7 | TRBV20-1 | CSAPGDRAHEQYF
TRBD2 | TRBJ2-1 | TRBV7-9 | CASSSLSSGSSYNEQFF
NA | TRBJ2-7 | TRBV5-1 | CASSLLAGVDEQYF
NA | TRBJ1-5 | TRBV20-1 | CSALNRGNQPQHF
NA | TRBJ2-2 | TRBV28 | CASREPDRAAGELFF
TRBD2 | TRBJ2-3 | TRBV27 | CASSHWLAGVVADTQYF
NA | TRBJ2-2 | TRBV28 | CASGVNTGELFF
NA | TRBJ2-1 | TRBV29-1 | CSGRLGGDSRYNEQFF
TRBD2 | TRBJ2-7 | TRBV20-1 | CSATYSGRKDEQYF
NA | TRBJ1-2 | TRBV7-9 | CASSFSQGGYTF
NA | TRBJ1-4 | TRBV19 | CASRGPTNEKLFF
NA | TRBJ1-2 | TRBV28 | CASSLANRSYGYTF
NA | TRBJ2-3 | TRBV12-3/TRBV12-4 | CASSLIRFTDTQYF
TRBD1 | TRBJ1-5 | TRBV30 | CAWSVLQGARPQHF
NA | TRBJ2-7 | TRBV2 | CASSEGLGGEQYF
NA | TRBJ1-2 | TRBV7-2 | CASSLDPGGRWGYTF
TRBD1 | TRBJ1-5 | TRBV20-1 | CSARQTGPQPQHF
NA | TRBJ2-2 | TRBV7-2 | CAGGGGNTGELFF